Each of the 20 T cell receptor beta chains below was sequenced from the same sample in a study of identical twins. TCRdb itself ran the 5' RACE reads through MiXCR, one entry per CDR3 protein. The table has a few hundred thousand distinct CDR3 sequences, roughly 18% seen once. Sequences were obtained from naive T cells sorted from blood. The source of these receptors is a man in his fifties in good health.

This chain connects TRBV4-1 to TRBJ1-5; the match to TRBD1 covers 7 bases. V shed 2 bases, J shed 7 bases, and the junction held 11 bases outside the gene matches. The length of the CDR3 is 16 residues. CDR1 is MGHRA, CDR2 YSYEKL, per germline. CDR3: CASSQWENRGNQPQHF. CDR3 bases: TGCGCCAGCAGCCAATGGGAGAACAGGGGAAACCAGCCCCAGCATTTT.

This clonotype was counted ten times or more. The gene calls are TRBV9 and TRBJ2-5; D possibly corresponds to TRBD1 (5 bases). This CDR3 has 14 amino acids. Looked up from germline, CDR1 is SGDLS and CDR2 is YYNGEE. V lost 0 bases and J 3 bases, leaving 9 bases between the germline ends. CDR3 in DNA: TGTGCCAGCAGCGTAGGGGGCAGGGAAGAGACCCAGTACTTC. Its protein product is CASSVGGREETQYF.

This clonotype has only a few counts. The V and J genes are TRBV7-3 and TRBJ2-2; possible D gene TRBD2, 5 bases. Germline V lookup: CDR1 SGHTA, CDR2 FQGTGA. The V end lost 6 bases, the J end lost 4 bases, and 12 bases lay between the germline ends. This CDR3 has 14 amino acids. This CDR3 is CASRPDFSTGELFF. The DNA of the CDR3 is TGTGCCAGCAGACCGGACTTCTCCACCGGGGAGCTGTTTTTT. The whole variable domain, remainder taken from reference TRBV7-3 and TRBJ2-2, is GAGVSQTPSNKVTEKGKYVELRCDPISGHTALYWYRQSLGQGPEFLIYFQGTGAADDSGLPNDRFFAVRPEGSVSTLKIQRTERGDSAVYLCASRPDFSTGELFFGEGSRLTVL.

This clonotype was counted only a few times. The chain couples TRBV6-1 to TRBJ1-5, with a possible D match to TRBD1 (5 bases). The ends were cut back, 4 bases at V and 5 bases at J, with 15 bases in the middle. The CDR3 is 15 residues long. The germline gives CDR1 MNHNS, CDR2 SASEGT. CDR3 coding DNA: TGTGCCAGCAGTGTCAGGCAGGGTAGATATCAGCCCCAGCATTTT. Protein sequence: CASSVRQGRYQPQHF.

This clonotype was seen only a few times. This chain connects TRBV20-1 to TRBJ2-3; D unresolved. The germline V gene encodes CDR1 DFQATT and CDR2 SNEGSKA (reference sequence). This CDR3 has 13 amino acids. V lost 5 bases, J lost 2 bases, and 11 bases lay in between. CDR3 nucleotide sequence: TGCAGTGCTGATCAAGTACTCACAGATACGCAGTATTTT. Residues: CSADQVLTDTQYF.

The chain has TRBV6-2 or TRBV6-3 and TRBJ2-3; tentative D call: TRBD2 (5 bases). Trimming removed 1 base at V and 0 bases at J, with 8 bases between. There are 15 residues in the CDR3. Looked up from germline, CDR1 is MNHEY and CDR2 is SVGEGT. CDR3 in DNA: TGTGCCAGCAGTTACTTCCGGGGAAGCACAGATACGCAGTATTTT. Translated: CASSYFRGSTDTQYF.

This clonotype was recorded a few times. V is TRBV10-3 and J is TRBJ2-1; D call uncertain. Germline V CDR1 and CDR2: ENHRY, SYGVKD. The CDR3 length is 12 residues. Trimming pared 3 bases from V and 6 bases from J, leaving 6 bases between. The chain's CDR3 is CAISDVSNEQFF. The CDR3 DNA follows: TGTGCCATCAGTGATGTCTCCAATGAGCAGTTCTTC.

Concerning this clonotype: One end of the junction is discordant with germline, which a read error may explain. The CDR3 sequence: CASSYAQGISHF. For the CDR3, the DNA is TGTGCCAGCAGTTACGCACAGGGCATATCTCACTTC. The rearrangement links TRBV6-2 or TRBV6-3 to TRBJ2-4; perhaps TRBD1 as D (6 bases). Germline V gene sequence: CDR1 MNHEY, CDR2 SVGEGT. The CDR3 runs to 12 residues.

This clonotype occurred a few times. DNA of the CDR3: TGTGCCAGCAGTCCTATCTCGGTGGGACAAGGAAAAGAGACCCAGTACTTC. Amino acids: CASSPISVGQGKETQYF. This rearrangement joins TRBV5-6 to TRBJ2-5, with D maybe TRBD1 (6 bases). The V and J ends lost 5 bases and 3 bases respectively, with 23 bases between them. Germline CDR1 SGHDT, CDR2 YYEEEE. The CDR3 loop spans 17 amino acids.

The chain links TRBV6-2 or TRBV6-3 to TRBJ2-3, with TRBD1 as a possible D gene (5 bases). The CDR3 sequence is 14 residues long. Looked up from germline, CDR1 is MNHEY and CDR2 is SVGEGT. With 8 bases removed from V and 2 bases from J, the gap between germline ends came to 14 bases. The CDR3 loop reads CASGPTAPTDTQYF. The CDR3 DNA reads as TGTGCCAGCGGACCGACAGCTCCCACAGATACGCAGTATTTT.

This clonotype was seen only a few times. The chain couples TRBV6-2 or TRBV6-3 to TRBJ2-7; D perhaps matches TRBD1 (6 bases). The V and J ends lost 4 bases and 2 bases respectively, with 15 bases between them. This CDR3 spans 15 amino acids. Germline V CDR1 and CDR2: MNHEY, SVGEGT. The chain's CDR3 is CASSFVRGQPYEQYF. The CDR3 DNA is TGTGCCAGCAGTTTTGTCCGAGGACAGCCCTACGAGCAGTACTTC.

This clonotype was observed at least ten times. The V and J genes are TRBV11-2 and TRBJ2-7; 7 nucleotides line up with TRBD1. The CDR3 is 14 amino acids. V shed 1 base, J shed 4 bases, and the junction held 4 bases outside the gene matches. Germline CDR1 SGHAT, CDR2 FQNNGV. The CDR3 DNA reads as TGTGCCAGCAGCTTAGGGACAGGTACATACGAGCAGTACTTC. It codes for CASSLGTGTYEQYF.

This clonotype was detected a few times. This chain links TRBV5-1 with TRBJ1-2; D gene uncertain. The CDR3 is 12 residues long. The V and J ends lost 0 bases and 5 bases respectively, with 5 bases between them. Germline assignment: CDR1 SGHRS and CDR2 YFSETQ. The CDR3: CASSLDQYGYTF. CDR3 bases: TGCGCCAGCAGCTTGGACCAGTATGGCTACACCTTC.

The rearrangement links TRBV18 to TRBJ2-3; 7 nucleotides align to TRBD2. After removal of 2 bases from V and 1 base from J, the junction contained 6 bases not matched to a gene. The germline gives CDR1 KGHSH, CDR2 LQKENI. The CDR3 is 16 residues long. The CDR3 sequence: CASSPAERDGTDTQYF. The DNA of the CDR3 is TGTGCCAGCTCACCAGCCGAGCGGGACGGCACAGATACGCAGTATTTT.

In its sample, this clonotype was seen a few times. The chain uses TRBV12-3 or TRBV12-4 and TRBJ2-2; D is uncertain. The ends were cut back, 5 bases at V and 5 bases at J, with 9 bases in the middle. This CDR3 is built from 13 residues. The CDR3 sequence: CASSLLRTGELFF. CDR3 nucleotides: TGTGCCAGCAGTCTCTTGCGGACCGGGGAGCTGTTTTTT.

This clonotype turned up a few times. The chain carries TRBV7-2 and TRBJ2-5; no firm D call. Germline CDR1 SGHTA, CDR2 FQGNSA. This CDR3 has 14 amino acids. V lost 1 base to trimming and J lost 7 bases, with 13 bases between them. CDR3 in amino acids: CASSLDLSWATQYF. The CDR3, as DNA: TGTGCCAGCAGCTTAGATCTTAGCTGGGCGACCCAGTACTTC.

This clonotype was recorded at least ten times. The chain joins TRBV5-1 to TRBJ2-3; 7 positions match TRBD2. CDR3 length equals 14 residues. The V gene end was trimmed by 2 bases and the J gene end by 2 bases; junction bases not matched to a gene: 2. The germline V gene encodes CDR1 SGHRS and CDR2 YFSETQ. The CDR3 here is CASSFGTITDTQYF. The CDR3 region has the DNA TGCGCCAGCAGCTTTGGGACTATCACAGATACGCAGTATTTT.

The chain couples TRBV29-1 to TRBJ1-1; 9 bases line up with TRBD1. Germline loops: CDR1 SQVTM, CDR2 ANQGSEA. V lost 7 bases, J lost 7 bases, and 10 bases stayed unmatched. This CDR3 spans 13 amino acids. CDR3 sequence reads: CSADRDRVGEAFF. For the CDR3, the DNA is TGCAGCGCCGACCGGGACAGGGTCGGTGAAGCTTTCTTT.

This clonotype has at least ten counts. The gene calls are TRBV27 and TRBJ2-3; possibly TRBD1 for D (5 bases). Looked up from germline, CDR1 is MNHEY and CDR2 is SMNVEV (reference sequence). CDR3 size: 14 residues. V dropped 5 bases and J dropped 7 bases, with 16 bases sitting between them. CDR3 bases: TGTGCCAGCAGTCCCGACCGACAGTTTAATACGCAGTATTTT. Amino acids: CASSPDRQFNTQYF.

This rearrangement joins TRBV5-5 to TRBJ2-5; either TRBD1 or TRBD2 may fit D (5 bases each). The CDR3 covers 14 residues. The V end was cut by 6 bases, the J end by 5 bases, with 17 bases between. CDR1 and CDR2 from the germline V gene are SGHKS and YYEKEE (reference sequence). For the CDR3, the DNA is TGTGCCAGCACCCCCCTGAGGGGCGCGGAGACCCAGTACTTC. This translates into CASTPLRGAETQYF.